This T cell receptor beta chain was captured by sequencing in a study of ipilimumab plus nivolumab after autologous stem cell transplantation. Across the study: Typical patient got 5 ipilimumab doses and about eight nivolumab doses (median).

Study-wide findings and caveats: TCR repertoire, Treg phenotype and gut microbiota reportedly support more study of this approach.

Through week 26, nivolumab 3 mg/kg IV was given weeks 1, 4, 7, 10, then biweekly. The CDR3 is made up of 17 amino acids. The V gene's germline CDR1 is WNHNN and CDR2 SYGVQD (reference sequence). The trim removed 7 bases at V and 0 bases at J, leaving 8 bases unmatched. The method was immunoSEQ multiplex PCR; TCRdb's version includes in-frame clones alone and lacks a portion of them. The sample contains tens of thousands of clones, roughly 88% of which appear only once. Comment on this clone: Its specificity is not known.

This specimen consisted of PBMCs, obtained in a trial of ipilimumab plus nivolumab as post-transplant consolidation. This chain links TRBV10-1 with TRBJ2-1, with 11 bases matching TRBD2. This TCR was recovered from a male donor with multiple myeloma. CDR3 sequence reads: CASTISGRGSSYNEQFF. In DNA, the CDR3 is TGCGCCAGCACGATTAGCGGGAGGGGCAGCTCCTACAATGAGCAGTTCTTC.